This TCR beta chain was documented in a study of spatial heterogeneity in lung cancer. As for the study in general: Among detected sequences, beta-chain ones consistently exceeded alpha-chain ones in number. Raw reads contained each unique TCR and UMI combination more than ten times on average. Findings and caveats of the study: Tumor TCRs that were ubiquitous and expanded showed up in blood more at resection than follow-up.

Deletions cut 6 bases from V and 3 bases from J, with 9 bases between. Germline V gives CDR1 ENHRY, CDR2 SYGVKD. This CDR3 region has 12 residues. Time point in this sample: sample taken at primary tumor resection. Unsorted samples of tumor, nontumor lung or frozen PBMC had their whole RNA sequenced. This clonotype was counted a few times. As yet, its antigen is unknown. A unique molecular identifier was carried by every single TCR cDNA molecule. One entry per CDR3 protein results from TCRdb running MiXCR on the 5' RACE reads. The table records tens of thousands of distinct CDR3 sequences, approximately 12% of them present only once.

This sequence originates from a male donor with early-stage non-small cell lung cancer. V and J are TRBV10-3 and TRBJ2-7; D is unresolved. The starting material was PBMCs, obtained at surgery. CDR3 nucleotide sequence: TGTGCCATCAGGAGTGGGGACTACGAGCAGTACTTC. It translates to CAIRSGDYEQYF.